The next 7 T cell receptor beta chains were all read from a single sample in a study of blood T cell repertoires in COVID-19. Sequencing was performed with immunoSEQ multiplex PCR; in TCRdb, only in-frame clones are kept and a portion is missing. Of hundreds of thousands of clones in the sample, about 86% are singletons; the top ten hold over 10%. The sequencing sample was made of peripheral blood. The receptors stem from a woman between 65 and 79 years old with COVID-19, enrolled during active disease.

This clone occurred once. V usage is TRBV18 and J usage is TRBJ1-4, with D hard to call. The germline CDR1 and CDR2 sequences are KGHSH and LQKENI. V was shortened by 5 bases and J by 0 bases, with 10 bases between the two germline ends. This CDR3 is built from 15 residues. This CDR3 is CASSGGSATNEKLFF. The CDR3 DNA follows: TGTGCCAGCTCAGGCGGGAGTGCAACTAATGAAAAACTGTTTTTT. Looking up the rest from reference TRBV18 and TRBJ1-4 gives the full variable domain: NAGVMQNPRHLVRRRGQEARLRCSPMKGHSHVYWYRQLPEEGLKFMVYLQKENIIDESGMPKERFSAEFPKEGPSILRIQQVVRGDSAAYFCASSGGSATNEKLFFGSGTQLSVL.

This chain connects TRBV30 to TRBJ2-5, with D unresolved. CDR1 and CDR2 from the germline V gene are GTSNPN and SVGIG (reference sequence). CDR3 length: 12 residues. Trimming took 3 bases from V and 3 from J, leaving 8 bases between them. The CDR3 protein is CAWRTDEETQYF. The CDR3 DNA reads TGTGCCTGGAGAACAGATGAAGAGACCCAGTACTTC.

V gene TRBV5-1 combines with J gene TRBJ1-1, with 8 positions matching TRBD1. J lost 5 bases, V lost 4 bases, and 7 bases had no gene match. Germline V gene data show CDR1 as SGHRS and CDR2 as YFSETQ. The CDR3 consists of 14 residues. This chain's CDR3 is CASSADGQGTEAFF. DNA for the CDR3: TGCGCCAGCAGCGCGGACGGACAGGGAACTGAAGCTTTCTTT.

The CDR3 here is CASSVGDRRETQYF. In DNA, the CDR3 is TGTGCCAGCAGCGTAGGGGACAGGCGGGAGACCCAGTACTTC. V gene TRBV9 combines with J gene TRBJ2-5, with 8 bases fitting TRBD1. The CDR3 spans 14 residues. Per the germline V gene, CDR1 is SGDLS and CDR2 is YYNGEE. V lost 0 bases to trimming and J lost 5 bases; unmatched junction nucleotides: 3.

CDR3 sequence reads: CAALGVGSGNEKLFF. CDR3 nucleotides: TGTGCCGCGTTGGGAGTAGGTAGTGGTAATGAAAAACTGTTTTTT. The chain has TRBV7-9 and TRBJ1-4; D remains ambiguous. CDR1 and CDR2 (germline): SEHNR, FQNEAQ (reference sequence). The CDR3 spans 15 residues. V was shortened by 11 bases and J by 4 bases, with 20 bases between the two germline ends. The complete variable domain, with remaining parts taken from reference TRBV7-9 and TRBJ1-4, reads DTGVSQNPRHKITKRGQNVTFRCDPISEHNRLYWYRQTLGQGPEFLTYFQNEAQLEKSRLLSDRFSAERPKGSFSTLEIQRTEQGDSAMYLCAALGVGSGNEKLFFGSGTQLSVL.

CDR3 residues: CASSYDRVQTVYEQYF. The CDR3 nucleotides read TGTGCCAGCAGTTACGACAGGGTTCAGACAGTCTACGAGCAGTACTTC. V is TRBV6-6 and J is TRBJ2-7; 7 bases are shared with TRBD1. CDR1 MNHNY and CDR2 SVGAGI come from the germline V gene (reference sequence). The CDR3 extends over 16 amino acids. V trimming: 2 bases; J trimming: 3 bases; junction bases outside the gene matches: 10.

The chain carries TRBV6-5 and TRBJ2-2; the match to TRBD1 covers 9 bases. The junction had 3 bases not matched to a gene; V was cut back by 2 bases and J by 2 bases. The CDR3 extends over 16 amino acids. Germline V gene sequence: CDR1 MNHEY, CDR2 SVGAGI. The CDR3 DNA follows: TGTGCCAGCAGTTACCCGACAGGGGGAAACACCGGGGAGCTGTTTTTT. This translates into CASSYPTGGNTGELFF.